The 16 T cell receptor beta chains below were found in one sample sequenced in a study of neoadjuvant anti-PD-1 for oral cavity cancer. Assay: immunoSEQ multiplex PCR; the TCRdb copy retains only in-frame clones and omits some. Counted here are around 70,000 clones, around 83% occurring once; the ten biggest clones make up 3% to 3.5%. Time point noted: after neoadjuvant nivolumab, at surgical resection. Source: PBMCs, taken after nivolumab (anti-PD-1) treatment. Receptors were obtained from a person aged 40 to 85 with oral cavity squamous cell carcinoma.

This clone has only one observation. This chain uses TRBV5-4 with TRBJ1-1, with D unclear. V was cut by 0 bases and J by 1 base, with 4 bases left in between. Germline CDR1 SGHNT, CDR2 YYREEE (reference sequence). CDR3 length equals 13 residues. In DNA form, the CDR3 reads TGTGCCAGCAGCTTGGAAAAGAACACTGAAGCTTTCTTT. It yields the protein CASSLEKNTEAFF. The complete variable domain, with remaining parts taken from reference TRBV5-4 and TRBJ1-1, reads ETGVTQSPTHLIKTRGQQVTLRCSSQSGHNTVSWYQQALGQGPQFIFQYYREEENGRGNFPPRFSGLQFPNYSSELNVNALELDDSALYLCASSLEKNTEAFFGQGTRLTVV.

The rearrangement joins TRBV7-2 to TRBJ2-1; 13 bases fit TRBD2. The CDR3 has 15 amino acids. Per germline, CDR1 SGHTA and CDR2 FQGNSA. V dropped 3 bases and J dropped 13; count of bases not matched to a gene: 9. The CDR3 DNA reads TGTGCCAGCAGCTTCGGACTAGCGGGAGAAGTAAGTCAGTTCTTC. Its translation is CASSFGLAGEVSQFF.

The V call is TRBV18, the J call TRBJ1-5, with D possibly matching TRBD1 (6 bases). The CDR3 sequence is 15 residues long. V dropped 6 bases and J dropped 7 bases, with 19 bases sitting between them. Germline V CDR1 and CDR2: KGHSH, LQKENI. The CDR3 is CASSKDRMNFQPQHF. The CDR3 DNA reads TGTGCCAGCTCCAAAGACAGGATGAACTTCCAGCCCCAGCATTTT.

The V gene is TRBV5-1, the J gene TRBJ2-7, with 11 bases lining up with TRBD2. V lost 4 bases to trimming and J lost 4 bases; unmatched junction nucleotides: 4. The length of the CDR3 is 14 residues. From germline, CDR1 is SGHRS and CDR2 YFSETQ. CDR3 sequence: CASSLTSGIYEQYF. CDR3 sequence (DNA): TGCGCCAGCAGCCTGACTAGCGGGATATACGAGCAGTACTTC.

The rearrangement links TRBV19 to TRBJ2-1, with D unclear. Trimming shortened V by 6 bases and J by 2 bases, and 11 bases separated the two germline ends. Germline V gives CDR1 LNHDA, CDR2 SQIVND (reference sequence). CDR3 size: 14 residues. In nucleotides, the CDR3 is TGTGCCAGTAGCCCGTCCCGGGCCTACAATGAGCAGTTCTTC. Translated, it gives CASSPSRAYNEQFF. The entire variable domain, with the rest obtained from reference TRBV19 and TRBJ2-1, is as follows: DGGITQSPKYLFRKEGQNVTLSCEQNLNHDAMYWYRQDPGQGLRLIYYSQIVNDFQKGDIAEGYSVSREKKESFPLTVTSAQKNPTAFYLCASSPSRAYNEQFFGPGTRLTVL.

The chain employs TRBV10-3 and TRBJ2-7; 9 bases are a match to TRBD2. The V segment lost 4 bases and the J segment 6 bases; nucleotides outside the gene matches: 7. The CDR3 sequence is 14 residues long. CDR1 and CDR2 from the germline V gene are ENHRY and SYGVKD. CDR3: CAISGLAVEGEQYF. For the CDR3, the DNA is TGTGCCATCAGTGGACTAGCGGTCGAGGGCGAGCAGTACTTC.

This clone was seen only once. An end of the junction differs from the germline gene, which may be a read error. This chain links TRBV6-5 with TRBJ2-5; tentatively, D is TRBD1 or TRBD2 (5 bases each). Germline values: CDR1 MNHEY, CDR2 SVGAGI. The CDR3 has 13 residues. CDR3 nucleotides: TGTGCCACCTCGAGGGGTAGCCAAGTGACCCAGTACTTC. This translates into CATSRGSQVTQYF.

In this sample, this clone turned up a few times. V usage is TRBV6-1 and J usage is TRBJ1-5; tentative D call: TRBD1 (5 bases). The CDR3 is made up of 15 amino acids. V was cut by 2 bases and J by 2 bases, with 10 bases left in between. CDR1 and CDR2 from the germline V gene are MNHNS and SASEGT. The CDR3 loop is CASSEWQGGNQPQHF. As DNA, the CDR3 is TGTGCCAGCAGTGAATGGCAGGGTGGCAATCAGCCCCAGCATTTT.

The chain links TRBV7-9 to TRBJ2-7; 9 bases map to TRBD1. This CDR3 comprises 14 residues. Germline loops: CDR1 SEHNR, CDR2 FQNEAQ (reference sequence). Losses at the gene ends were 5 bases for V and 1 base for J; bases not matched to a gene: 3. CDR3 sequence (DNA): TGTGCCAGCAGCCCCGGGACAGGGTCCTACGAGCAGTACTTC. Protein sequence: CASSPGTGSYEQYF.

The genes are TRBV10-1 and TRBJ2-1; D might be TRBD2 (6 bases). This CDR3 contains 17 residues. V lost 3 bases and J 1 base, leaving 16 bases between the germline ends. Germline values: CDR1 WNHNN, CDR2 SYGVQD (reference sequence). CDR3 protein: CASSEVERSGSYNEQFF. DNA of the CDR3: TGCGCCAGCAGTGAAGTTGAGCGGAGCGGGTCCTACAATGAGCAGTTCTTC.

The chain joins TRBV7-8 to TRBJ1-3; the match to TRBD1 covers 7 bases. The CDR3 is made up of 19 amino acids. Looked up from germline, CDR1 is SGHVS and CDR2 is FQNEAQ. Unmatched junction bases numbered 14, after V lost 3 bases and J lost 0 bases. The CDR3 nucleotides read TGTGCCAGCAGCTTTCCACAACGAACAGGGGTGCGCTCTGGAAACACCATATATTTT. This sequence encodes CASSFPQRTGVRSGNTIYF.

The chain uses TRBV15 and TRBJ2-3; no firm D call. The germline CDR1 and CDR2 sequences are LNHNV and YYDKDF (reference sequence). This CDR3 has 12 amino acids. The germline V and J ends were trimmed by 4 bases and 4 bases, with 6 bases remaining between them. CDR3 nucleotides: TGTGCCACCAGCAAGGACGCAGATACGCAGTATTTT. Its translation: CATSKDADTQYF. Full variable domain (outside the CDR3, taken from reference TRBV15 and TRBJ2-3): DAMVIQNPRYQVTQFGKPVTLSCSQTLNHNVMYWYQQKSSQAPKLLFHYYDKDFNNEADTPDNFQSRRPNTSFCFLDIRSPGLGDTAMYLCATSKDADTQYFGPGTRLTVL.

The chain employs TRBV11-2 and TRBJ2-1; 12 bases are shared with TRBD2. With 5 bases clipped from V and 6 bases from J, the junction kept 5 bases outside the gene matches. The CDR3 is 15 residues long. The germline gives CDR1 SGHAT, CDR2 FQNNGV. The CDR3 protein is CASSQGLAGLNEQFF. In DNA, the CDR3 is TGTGCCAGCAGCCAGGGACTAGCGGGCCTCAATGAGCAGTTCTTC. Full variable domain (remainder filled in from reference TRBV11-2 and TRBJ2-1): EAGVAQSPRYKIIEKRQSVAFWCNPISGHATLYWYQQILGQGPKLLIQFQNNGVVDDSQLPKDRFSAERLKGVDSTLKIQPAKLEDSAVYLCASSQGLAGLNEQFFGPGTRLTVL.

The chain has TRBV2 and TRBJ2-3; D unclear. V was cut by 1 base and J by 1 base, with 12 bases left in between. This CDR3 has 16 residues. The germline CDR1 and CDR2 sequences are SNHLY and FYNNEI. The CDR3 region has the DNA TGTGCCAGCAGTGAAGGGCGGTCGGTAGGCACAGATACGCAGTATTTT. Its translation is CASSEGRSVGTDTQYF.

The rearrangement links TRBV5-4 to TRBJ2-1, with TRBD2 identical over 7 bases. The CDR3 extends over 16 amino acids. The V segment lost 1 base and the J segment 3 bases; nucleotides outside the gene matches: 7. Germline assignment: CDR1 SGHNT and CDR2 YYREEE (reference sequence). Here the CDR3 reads CASSLRGEGGYNEQFF. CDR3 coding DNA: TGTGCCAGCAGCTTGCGGGGGGAGGGAGGCTACAATGAGCAGTTCTTC.

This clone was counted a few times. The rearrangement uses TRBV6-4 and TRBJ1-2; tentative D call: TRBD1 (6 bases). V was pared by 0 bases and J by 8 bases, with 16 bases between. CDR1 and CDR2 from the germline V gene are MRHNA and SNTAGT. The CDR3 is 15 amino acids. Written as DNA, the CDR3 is TGTGCCAGCAGTGACTCGAGTATGGGGGCGAGAGGCTACACCTTC. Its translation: CASSDSSMGARGYTF.